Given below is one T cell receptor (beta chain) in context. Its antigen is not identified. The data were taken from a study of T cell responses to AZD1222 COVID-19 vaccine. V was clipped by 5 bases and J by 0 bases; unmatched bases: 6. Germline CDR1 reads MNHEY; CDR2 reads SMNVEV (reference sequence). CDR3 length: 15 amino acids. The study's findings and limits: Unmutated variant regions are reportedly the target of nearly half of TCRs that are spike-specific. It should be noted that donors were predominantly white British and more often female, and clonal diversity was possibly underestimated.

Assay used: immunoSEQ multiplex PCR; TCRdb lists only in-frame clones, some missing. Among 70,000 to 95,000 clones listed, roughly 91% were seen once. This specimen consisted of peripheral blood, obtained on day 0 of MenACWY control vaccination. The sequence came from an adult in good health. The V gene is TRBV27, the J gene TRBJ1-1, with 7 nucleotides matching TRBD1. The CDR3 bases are TGTGCCAGCAGTCGAACGGGACAGTTGAACACTGAAGCTTTCTTT. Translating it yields CASSRTGQLNTEAFF.